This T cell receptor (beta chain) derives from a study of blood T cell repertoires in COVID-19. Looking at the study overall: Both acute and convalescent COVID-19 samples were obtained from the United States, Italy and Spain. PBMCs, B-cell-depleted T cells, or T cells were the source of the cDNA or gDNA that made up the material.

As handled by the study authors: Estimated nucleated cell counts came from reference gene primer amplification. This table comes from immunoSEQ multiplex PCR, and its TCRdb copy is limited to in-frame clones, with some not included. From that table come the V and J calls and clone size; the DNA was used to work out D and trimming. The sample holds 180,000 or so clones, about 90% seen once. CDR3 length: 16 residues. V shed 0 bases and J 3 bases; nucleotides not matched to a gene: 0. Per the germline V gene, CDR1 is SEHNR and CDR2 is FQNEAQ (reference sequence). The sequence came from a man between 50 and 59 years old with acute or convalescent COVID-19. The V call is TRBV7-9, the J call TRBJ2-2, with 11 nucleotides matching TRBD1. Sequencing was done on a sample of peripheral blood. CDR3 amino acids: CASSLAGQGDTGELFF. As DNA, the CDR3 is TGTGCCAGCAGCTTAGCGGGACAGGGGGACACCGGGGAGCTGTTTTTT.